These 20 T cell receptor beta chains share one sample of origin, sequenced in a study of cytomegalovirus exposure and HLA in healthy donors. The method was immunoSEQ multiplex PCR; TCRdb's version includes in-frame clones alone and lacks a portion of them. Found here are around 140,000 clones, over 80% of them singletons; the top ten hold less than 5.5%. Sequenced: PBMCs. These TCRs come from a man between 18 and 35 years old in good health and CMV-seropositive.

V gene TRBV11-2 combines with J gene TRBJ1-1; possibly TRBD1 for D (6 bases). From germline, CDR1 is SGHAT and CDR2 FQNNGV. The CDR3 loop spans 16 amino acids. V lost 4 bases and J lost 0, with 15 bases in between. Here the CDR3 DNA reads TGTGCCAGCAGCTCCGCGCAGGGGCTGGTGAACACTGAAGCTTTCTTT. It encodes CASSSAQGLVNTEAFF.

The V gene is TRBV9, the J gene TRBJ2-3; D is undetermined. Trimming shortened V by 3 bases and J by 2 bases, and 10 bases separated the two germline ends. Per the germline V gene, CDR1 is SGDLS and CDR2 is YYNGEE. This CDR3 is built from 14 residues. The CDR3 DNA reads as TGTGCCAGCAGCGCCAGACTGTCCACAGATACGCAGTATTTT. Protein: CASSARLSTDTQYF.

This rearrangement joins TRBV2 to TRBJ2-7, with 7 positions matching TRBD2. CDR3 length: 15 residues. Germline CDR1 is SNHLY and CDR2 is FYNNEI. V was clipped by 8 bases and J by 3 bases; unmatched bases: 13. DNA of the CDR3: TGTGCCAGCCGGGGGGTAAAGGAAAGGTTCTACGAGCAGTACTTC. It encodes CASRGVKERFYEQYF.

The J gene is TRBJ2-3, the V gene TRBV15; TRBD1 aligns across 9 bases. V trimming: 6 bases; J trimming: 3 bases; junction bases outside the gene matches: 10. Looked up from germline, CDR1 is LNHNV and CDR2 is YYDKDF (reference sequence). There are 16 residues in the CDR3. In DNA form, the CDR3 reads TGTGCCACCAGTAAAACCACAGGGGGCGGGACAGATACGCAGTATTTT. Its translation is CATSKTTGGGTDTQYF.

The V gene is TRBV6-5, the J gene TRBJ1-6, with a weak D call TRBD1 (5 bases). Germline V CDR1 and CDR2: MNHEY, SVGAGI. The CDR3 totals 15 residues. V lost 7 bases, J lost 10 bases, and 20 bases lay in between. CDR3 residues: CASKMEQGFISPLHF. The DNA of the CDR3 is TGTGCCAGCAAAATGGAGCAGGGATTTATCTCACCCCTCCACTTT.

The CDR3 DNA is TGCAGTGCCCCAAACGGGGAAAAACTGTTTTTT. It specifies CSAPNGEKLFF. The chain uses TRBV20-1 and TRBJ1-4, with D uncertain. Per germline, CDR1 DFQATT and CDR2 SNEGSKA (reference sequence). V lost 6 bases to trimming and J lost 8 bases, with 10 bases between them. The CDR3 runs to 11 residues.

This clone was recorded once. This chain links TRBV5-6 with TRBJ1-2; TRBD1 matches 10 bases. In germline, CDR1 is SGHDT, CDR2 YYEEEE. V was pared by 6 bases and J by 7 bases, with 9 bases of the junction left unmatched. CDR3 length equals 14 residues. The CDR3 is CASTNFGTGVGYTF. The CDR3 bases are TGTGCCAGCACCAACTTCGGGACAGGGGTTGGCTACACCTTC.

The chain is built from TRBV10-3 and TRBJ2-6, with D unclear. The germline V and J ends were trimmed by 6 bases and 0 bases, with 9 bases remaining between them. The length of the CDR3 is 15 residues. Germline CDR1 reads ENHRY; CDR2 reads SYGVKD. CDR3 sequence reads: CAISQAVSGANVLTF. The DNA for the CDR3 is TGTGCCATCAGCCAAGCTGTCTCTGGGGCCAACGTCCTGACTTTC.

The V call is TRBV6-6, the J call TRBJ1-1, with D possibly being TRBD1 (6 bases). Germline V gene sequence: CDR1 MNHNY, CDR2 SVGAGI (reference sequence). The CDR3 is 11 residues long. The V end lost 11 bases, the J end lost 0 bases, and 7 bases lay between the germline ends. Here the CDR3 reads CAAGVNTEAFF. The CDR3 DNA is TGTGCCGCAGGGGTGAACACTGAAGCTTTCTTT.

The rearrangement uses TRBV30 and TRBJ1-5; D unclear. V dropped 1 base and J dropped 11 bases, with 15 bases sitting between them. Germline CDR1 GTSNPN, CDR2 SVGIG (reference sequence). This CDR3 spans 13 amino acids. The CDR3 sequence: CAWSGGPLEAQHF. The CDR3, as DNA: TGTGCCTGGAGTGGCGGGCCACTCGAGGCCCAGCATTTT.

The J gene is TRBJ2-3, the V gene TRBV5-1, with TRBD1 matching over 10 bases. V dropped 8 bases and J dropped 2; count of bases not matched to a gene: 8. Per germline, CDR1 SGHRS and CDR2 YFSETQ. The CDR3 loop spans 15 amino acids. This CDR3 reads CASARQGADTDTQYF. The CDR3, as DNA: TGCGCCAGTGCTAGACAGGGGGCGGACACAGATACGCAGTATTTT.

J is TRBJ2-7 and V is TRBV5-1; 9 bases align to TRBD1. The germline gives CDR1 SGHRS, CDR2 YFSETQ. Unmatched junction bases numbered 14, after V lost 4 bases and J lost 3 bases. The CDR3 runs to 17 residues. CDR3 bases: TGCGCCAGCAGCCCCTCGCTGGATGGACAGGGGTTCTACGAGCAGTACTTC. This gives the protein CASSPSLDGQGFYEQYF.

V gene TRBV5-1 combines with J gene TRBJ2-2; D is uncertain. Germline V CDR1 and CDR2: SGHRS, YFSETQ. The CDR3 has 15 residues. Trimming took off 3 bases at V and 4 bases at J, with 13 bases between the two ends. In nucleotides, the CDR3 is TGCGCCAGCAGCTCTACTACCTCGAGCACCGGGGAGCTGTTTTTT. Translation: CASSSTTSSTGELFF.

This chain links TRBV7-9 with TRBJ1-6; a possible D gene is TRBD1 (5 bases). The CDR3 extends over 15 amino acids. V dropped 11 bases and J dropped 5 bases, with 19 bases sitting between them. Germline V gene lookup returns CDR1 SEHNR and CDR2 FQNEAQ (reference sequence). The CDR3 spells CAGTPTEDNNSPLHF. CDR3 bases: TGTGCCGGCACCCCCACAGAGGACAATAATTCACCCCTCCACTTT.

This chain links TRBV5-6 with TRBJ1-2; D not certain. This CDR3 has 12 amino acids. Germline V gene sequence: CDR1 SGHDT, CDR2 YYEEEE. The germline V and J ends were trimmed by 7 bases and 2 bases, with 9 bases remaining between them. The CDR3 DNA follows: TGTGCCAGCGGAGACGGGAACTATGGCTACACCTTC. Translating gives CASGDGNYGYTF.

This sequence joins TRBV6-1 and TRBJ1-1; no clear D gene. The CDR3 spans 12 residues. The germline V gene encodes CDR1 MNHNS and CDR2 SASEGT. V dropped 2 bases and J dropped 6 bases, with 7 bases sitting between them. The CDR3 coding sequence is TGTGCCAGCAGTGAATGGGGAGCTGAAGCTTTCTTT. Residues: CASSEWGAEAFF.

The CDR3 loop is CASMAGKSGELFF. CDR3 sequence (DNA): TGTGCCAGCATGGCAGGGAAGTCCGGGGAGCTGTTTTTT. The rearrangement joins TRBV6-6 to TRBJ2-2; D may be TRBD1 (5 bases). CDR1 and CDR2 from the germline V gene are MNHNY and SVGAGI (reference sequence). CDR3 length: 13 amino acids. Trimming removed 7 bases at V and 6 bases at J, with 12 bases between.

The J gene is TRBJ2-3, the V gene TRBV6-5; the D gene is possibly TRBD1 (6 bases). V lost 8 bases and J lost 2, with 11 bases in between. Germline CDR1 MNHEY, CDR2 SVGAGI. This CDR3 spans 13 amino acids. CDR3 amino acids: CASRTADTDTQYF. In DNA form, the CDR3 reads TGTGCCAGCCGGACAGCGGACACAGATACGCAGTATTTT.

DNA for the CDR3: TGTGCCAGCAGCGAGATGTTCTACGAGCAGTACTTC. This encodes CASSEMFYEQYF. V is TRBV6-1 and J is TRBJ2-7, with no clear D. V was shortened by 6 bases and J by 3 bases, with 9 bases between the two germline ends. Germline loops: CDR1 MNHNS, CDR2 SASEGT. The CDR3 has 12 residues.

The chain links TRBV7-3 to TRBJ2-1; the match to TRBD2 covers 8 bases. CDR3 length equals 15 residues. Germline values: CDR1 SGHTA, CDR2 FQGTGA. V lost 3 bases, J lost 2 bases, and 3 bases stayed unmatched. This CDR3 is CASSLAGGPYNEQFF. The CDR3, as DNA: TGTGCCAGCAGCTTGGCGGGGGGACCCTACAATGAGCAGTTCTTC.